The 3 T cell receptor beta chains reported below all come from one sample, sequenced in a study of T-cell memory formation after mild COVID-19. TCRdb re-called the 5' RACE reads with MiXCR, one entry per CDR3 protein. In the table there are about 140,000 distinct CDR3 sequences, about 23% of which are singletons. The sequencing sample was made of PBMCs or a T cell subset sorted from them (not recorded which). Receptors were obtained from an adult woman who had mild COVID-19 (a few samples of this study predate the infection). Cell type and time point are not known.

J is TRBJ2-7 and V is TRBV7-2; 11 bases align to TRBD2. The V gene end was trimmed by 1 base and the J gene end by 7 bases; junction bases not matched to a gene: 6. There are 15 residues in the CDR3. Germline V CDR1 and CDR2: SGHTA, FQGNSA. CDR3 in amino acids: CASSLVLAGVGEQYF. The CDR3 DNA follows: TGTGCCAGCAGCTTAGTACTAGCGGGAGTAGGTGAGCAGTACTTC. The full variable domain, completed using reference TRBV7-2 and TRBJ2-7, is GAGVSQSPSNKVTEKGKDVELRCDPISGHTALYWYRQSLGQGLEFLIYFQGNSAPDKSGLPSDRFSAERTGGSVSTLTIQRTQQEDSAVYLCASSLVLAGVGEQYFGPGTRLTVT.

In nucleotides, the CDR3 is TGTGCCATCAGTGAGCCGGGACTTGAAGAGACCCAGTACTTC. Translated: CAISEPGLEETQYF. This rearrangement joins TRBV10-3 to TRBJ2-5; the D gene is possibly TRBD2 (6 bases). The CDR3 covers 14 residues. Germline lookup yields CDR1 ENHRY and CDR2 SYGVKD. The V end lost 2 bases, the J end lost 3 bases, and 10 bases lay between the germline ends.

This clonotype was detected a few times. The J gene is TRBJ1-5, the V gene TRBV7-8; 8 bases map to TRBD1. Germline V gene data show CDR1 as SGHVS and CDR2 as FQNEAQ. V gave up 4 bases and J gave up 9 bases; unmatched junction bases: 14. CDR3 length: 16 residues. CDR3 sequence (DNA): TGTGCCAGCAGCTCAGCCGACAGGGGCGCACCTCGGCCCCAGCATTTT. This gives the protein CASSSADRGAPRPQHF.